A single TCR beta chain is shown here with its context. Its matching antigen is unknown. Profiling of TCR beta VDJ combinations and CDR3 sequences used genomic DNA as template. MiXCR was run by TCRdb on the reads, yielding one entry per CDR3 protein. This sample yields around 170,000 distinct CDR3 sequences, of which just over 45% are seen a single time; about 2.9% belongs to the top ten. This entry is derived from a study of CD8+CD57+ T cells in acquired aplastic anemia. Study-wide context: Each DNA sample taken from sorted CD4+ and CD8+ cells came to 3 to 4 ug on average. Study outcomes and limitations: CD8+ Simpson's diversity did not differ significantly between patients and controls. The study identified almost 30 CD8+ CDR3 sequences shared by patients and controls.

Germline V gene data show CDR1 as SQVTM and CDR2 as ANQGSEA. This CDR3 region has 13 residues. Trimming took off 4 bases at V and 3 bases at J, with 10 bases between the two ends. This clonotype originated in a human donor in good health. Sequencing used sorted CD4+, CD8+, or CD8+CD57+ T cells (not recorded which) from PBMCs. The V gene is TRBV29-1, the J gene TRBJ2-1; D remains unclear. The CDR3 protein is CSVGSTVYNEQFF. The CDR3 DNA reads TGCAGCGTTGGAAGCACGGTCTACAATGAGCAGTTCTTC.